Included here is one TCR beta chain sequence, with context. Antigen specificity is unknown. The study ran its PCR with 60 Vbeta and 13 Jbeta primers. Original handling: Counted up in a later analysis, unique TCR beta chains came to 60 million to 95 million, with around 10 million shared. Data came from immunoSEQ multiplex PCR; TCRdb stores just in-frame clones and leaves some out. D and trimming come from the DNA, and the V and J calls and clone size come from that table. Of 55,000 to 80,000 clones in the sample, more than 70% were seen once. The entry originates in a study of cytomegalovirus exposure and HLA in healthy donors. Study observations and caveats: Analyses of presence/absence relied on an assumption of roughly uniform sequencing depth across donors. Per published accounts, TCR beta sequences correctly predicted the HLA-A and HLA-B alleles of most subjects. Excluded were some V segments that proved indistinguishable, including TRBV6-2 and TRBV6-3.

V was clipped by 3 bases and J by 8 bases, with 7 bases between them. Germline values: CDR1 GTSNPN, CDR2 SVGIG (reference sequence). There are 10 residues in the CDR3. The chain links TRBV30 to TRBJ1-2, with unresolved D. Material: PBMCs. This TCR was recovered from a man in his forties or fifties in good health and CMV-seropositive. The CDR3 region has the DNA TGTGCCTGGAGAGGGAGCGGCTACACCTTC. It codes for CAWRGSGYTF.